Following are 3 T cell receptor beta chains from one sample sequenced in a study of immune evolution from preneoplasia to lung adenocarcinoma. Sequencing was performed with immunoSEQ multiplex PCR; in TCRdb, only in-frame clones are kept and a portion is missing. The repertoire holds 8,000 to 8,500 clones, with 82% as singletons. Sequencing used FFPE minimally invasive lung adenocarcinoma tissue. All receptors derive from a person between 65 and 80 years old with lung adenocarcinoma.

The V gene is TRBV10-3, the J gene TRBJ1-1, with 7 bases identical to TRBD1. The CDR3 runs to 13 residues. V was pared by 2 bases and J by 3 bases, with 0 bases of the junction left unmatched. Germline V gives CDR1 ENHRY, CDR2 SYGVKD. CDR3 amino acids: CAISEDRDTEAFF. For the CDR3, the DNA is TGTGCCATCAGTGAGGACAGGGACACTGAAGCTTTCTTT.

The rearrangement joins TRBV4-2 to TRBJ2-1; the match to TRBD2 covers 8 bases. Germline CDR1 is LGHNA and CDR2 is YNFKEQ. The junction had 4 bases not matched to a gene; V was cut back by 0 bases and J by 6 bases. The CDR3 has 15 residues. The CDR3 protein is CASSQDSGRFNEQFF. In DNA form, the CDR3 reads TGTGCCAGCAGCCAAGACAGCGGGAGATTCAATGAGCAGTTCTTC.

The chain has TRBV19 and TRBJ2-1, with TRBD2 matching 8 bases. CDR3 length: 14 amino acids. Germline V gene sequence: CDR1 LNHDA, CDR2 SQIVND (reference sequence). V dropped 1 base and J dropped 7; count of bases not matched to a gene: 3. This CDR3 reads CASSIGSGGNEQFF. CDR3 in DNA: TGTGCCAGTAGTATAGGGAGCGGGGGTAATGAGCAGTTCTTC.